This T cell receptor beta chain is drawn from a study of T cell repertoires in cytomegalovirus infection. The CDR3 has 13 amino acids. The V gene lost 4 bases and the J gene lost 8 bases, with 17 bases spanning the gap. CDR1 SQVTM and CDR2 ANQGSEA come from the germline V gene. TCRdb itself ran the reads through MiXCR, one entry per CDR3 protein. Of some 200,000 distinct CDR3 sequences detected, around 20% appear once; the ten largest clones hold 2.5% to 3%. The chain uses TRBV29-1 and TRBJ1-2; D ambiguous. Sequenced: PBMCs. This clonotype originated in a human donor in good health (CMV status not recorded). Some clones in this sample may be carry-over from other donors' samples. CDR3 sequence reads: CSVAMVGPGGYTF. In DNA form, the CDR3 reads TGCAGCGTTGCAATGGTTGGACCCGGCGGCTACACCTTC.